One and the same sample provided the 22 T cell receptor beta chains below, sequenced in a study of T cell repertoires in cytomegalovirus infection (dated by TCRdb to the late 2010s). The treatment or condition label for this specimen denotes: in vitro stimulation with specific CMV peptide epitopes to enrich CMV-specific T cells. The antigens for these receptors are not known. Instrument used: Illumina HiSeq 1500. The public sequencing data were trimmed at Q25 with fastp and processed into clonotypes with MiXCR by TCRdb, which kept only in-frame beta chains. Identical CDR3 proteins give one entry, which carries the most common genes and DNA. In this sample the table shows fewer than 850,000 distinct CDR3 sequences, about 28% of which occur a single time. Of the sample, around 13% is held by the ten largest clones. Sequenced here: cultured CD8+ T cells from PBMCs, sampled from culture after CMV antigen stimulation. Receptors were obtained from a human donor in good health (CMV status not recorded). Some clones in this sample may be carry-over from other donors' samples.

CDR3 sequence reads: CASRDPRDSYGYTF. In DNA form, the CDR3 reads TGTGCCAGCAGAGATCCGCGGGACAGCTATGGCTACACCTTC. The chain carries TRBV6-6 and TRBJ1-2, with 7 bases identical to TRBD1. Germline-derived CDR1 and CDR2 are MNHNY and SVGAGI (reference sequence). J was trimmed by 4 bases and V by 6 bases; bases with no gene match: 8. CDR3 length equals 14 residues.

The chain recombines TRBV7-3 with TRBJ1-2, with D possibly matching TRBD1 (6 bases). Germline values: CDR1 SGHTA, CDR2 FQGTGA. V was pared by 0 bases and J by 6 bases, with 17 bases between. The CDR3 is 16 amino acids. Written as DNA, the CDR3 is TGTGCCAGCAGCTTAACCTCGGGACATCCCGACGATGGCTACACCTTC. It encodes CASSLTSGHPDDGYTF.

This clonotype was seen only a few times. The J gene is TRBJ1-5, the V gene TRBV6-2 or TRBV6-3; a possible D gene is TRBD1 (6 bases). This CDR3 has 15 residues. Germline V gives CDR1 MNHEY, CDR2 SVGEGT. V gave up 2 bases and J gave up 4 bases, with 12 bases separating them. The CDR3 bases are TGTGCCAGCAGTTACCTGGGACATTTGAATCAGCCCCAGCATTTT. Its protein is CASSYLGHLNQPQHF.

This clonotype was picked up a small number of times. The chain has TRBV7-9 and TRBJ1-2, with 7 bases that match TRBD1. CDR1 SEHNR and CDR2 FQNEAQ come from the germline V gene (reference sequence). After removal of 6 bases from V and 4 bases from J, the junction contained 11 bases not matched to a gene. The CDR3 totals 15 residues. The DNA of the CDR3 is TGTGCCAGCAGACCCCCACAGGGGTCTATCTATGGCTACACCTTC. Amino acid sequence: CASRPPQGSIYGYTF.

The rearrangement links TRBV4-1 to TRBJ1-1; D gene ambiguous. V lost 4 bases, J lost 6 bases, and 18 bases lay in between. The CDR3 extends over 15 amino acids. The germline V gene encodes CDR1 MGHRA and CDR2 YSYEKL. The CDR3 nucleotides are TGCGCCAGCAGCCTACTCCCAGCGGAGGGCCCTGAAGCTTTCTTT. This translates into CASSLLPAEGPEAFF.

This clonotype was picked up one time. The chain has TRBV25-1 and TRBJ2-1; D not certain. The CDR3 has 14 amino acids. The V gene's germline CDR1 is MGHDK and CDR2 SYGVNS. V was clipped by 7 bases and J by 7 bases, with 17 bases between them. Here the CDR3 DNA reads TGTGCCAGCATGACGGCCCACGTTAAGAATGAGCAGTTCTTC. The encoded protein is CASMTAHVKNEQFF.

The rearrangement joins TRBV6-1 to TRBJ2-2; no definite D call. This CDR3 is 14 amino acids long. Germline CDR1 reads MNHNS; CDR2 reads SASEGT. V lost 5 bases and J 3 bases, leaving 10 bases between the germline ends. CDR3 sequence: CASSRPYYTGELFF. The CDR3, as DNA: TGTGCCAGCAGTCGACCCTATTACACCGGGGAGCTGTTTTTT.

The chain joins TRBV7-9 to TRBJ1-2, with TRBD1 matching 8 bases. CDR3 length: 15 residues. With V trimmed by 5 bases and J by 3 bases, 8 bases remained unmatched. Germline V CDR1 and CDR2: SEHNR, FQNEAQ (reference sequence). The CDR3 region has the DNA TGTGCCAGCAGCCCTACCGGGACAGGACACTATGGCTACACCTTC. As protein: CASSPTGTGHYGYTF.

V is TRBV4-2 and J is TRBJ1-2; 8 bases line up with TRBD1. Germline V gives CDR1 LGHNA, CDR2 YNFKEQ. The V and J ends lost 2 bases and 1 base, in that order; junction bases with no gene match: 3. The CDR3 extends over 15 amino acids. The CDR3: CASSQTGGDNYGYTF. CDR3 sequence (DNA): TGTGCCAGCAGCCAAACAGGGGGGGATAACTATGGCTACACCTTC.

This clonotype was seen many times. The J gene is TRBJ1-4, the V gene TRBV7-6; D gene ambiguous. Trimming pared 5 bases from V and 0 bases from J, leaving 16 bases between. The CDR3 is made up of 17 amino acids. From germline, CDR1 is SGHVS and CDR2 FNYEAQ. CDR3 coding DNA: TGTGCCAGCAGCCTGAGACACAGAGTTGCAACTAATGAAAAACTGTTTTTT. Translating it yields CASSLRHRVATNEKLFF.

V gene TRBV5-1 combines with J gene TRBJ2-7; tentatively, D is TRBD2 (7 bases). Trimming shortened V by 0 bases and J by 5 bases, and 18 bases separated the two germline ends. Per germline, CDR1 SGHRS and CDR2 YFSETQ. This CDR3 is 16 amino acids long. CDR3 DNA sequence: TGCGCCAGCAGCTTGGTTGGGGGGGGGCGTCCGGACGAGCAGTACTTC. It is translated as CASSLVGGGRPDEQYF.

This clonotype appeared a few times. The chain is built from TRBV7-8 and TRBJ1-4, with a possible D match to TRBD1 (5 bases). Germline values: CDR1 SGHVS, CDR2 FQNEAQ. The CDR3 covers 16 residues. Trimming took off 2 bases at V and 5 bases at J, with 15 bases between the two ends. CDR3 DNA: TGTGCCAGCAGCTTATTCATTTACGGGACCAATGAAAAACTGTTTTTT. Translation: CASSLFIYGTNEKLFF.

This clonotype turned up a few times. The J gene is TRBJ1-5, the V gene TRBV20-1; TRBD1 matches 7 bases. V dropped 5 bases and J dropped 4; count of bases not matched to a gene: 5. This CDR3 is 13 amino acids long. Germline CDR1 and CDR2: DFQATT and SNEGSKA (reference sequence). This chain's CDR3 is CSARGRGNQPQHF. CDR3 bases: TGCAGTGCTCGAGGCAGGGGGAATCAGCCCCAGCATTTT.

The sample holds many counts of this clonotype. A read error may account for a junction end that differs from germline. The gene calls are TRBV4-3 and TRBJ1-1; no definite D call. The CDR3 totals 12 residues. In germline, CDR1 is LGHNA, CDR2 YSLEER. The CDR3 loop reads CASSSLGTEAFF. CDR3 nucleotide sequence: TGTGCCAGCAGTTCGCTAGGGACTGAAGCTTTCTTT.

This clonotype was detected ten times or more. This chain connects TRBV7-8 to TRBJ2-5, with 8 bases that match TRBD2. Germline V gives CDR1 SGHVS, CDR2 FQNEAQ. V shed 0 bases, J shed 5 bases, and the junction held 11 bases outside the gene matches. The CDR3 sequence is 17 residues long. The CDR3 spells CASSLAGLLLAAETQYF. CDR3 coding DNA: TGTGCCAGCAGCTTAGCAGGGCTTCTACTAGCGGCGGAGACCCAGTACTTC.

This clonotype was counted ten times or more. V and J are TRBV7-9 and TRBJ2-7; D could derive from TRBD1 or TRBD2 (6 bases each). Germline loops: CDR1 SEHNR, CDR2 FQNEAQ (reference sequence). The CDR3 totals 15 residues. The V and J ends lost 1 base and 2 bases respectively, with 12 bases between them. In nucleotides, the CDR3 is TGTGCCAGCAGCTTAGTAGGGGGGACGCCCTACGAGCAGTACTTC. This sequence encodes CASSLVGGTPYEQYF.

The gene calls are TRBV19 and TRBJ1-2; 7 bases align to TRBD1. The CDR3 length is 14 residues. After removal of 3 bases from V and 4 bases from J, the junction contained 5 bases not matched to a gene. Germline CDR1 is LNHDA and CDR2 is SQIVND (reference sequence). The CDR3 is CASSIDNRGYGYTF. The CDR3 DNA sequence: TGTGCCAGTAGTATTGATAACAGGGGCTATGGCTACACCTTC. Full variable domain (remainder filled in from reference TRBV19 and TRBJ1-2): DGGITQSPKYLFRKEGQNVTLSCEQNLNHDAMYWYRQDPGQGLRLIYYSQIVNDFQKGDIAEGYSVSREKKESFPLTVTSAQKNPTAFYLCASSIDNRGYGYTFGSGTRLTVV.

The CDR3 DNA sequence: TGTGCCAGCCTGGGGTCCGATACGCAGTATTTT. It codes for CASLGSDTQYF. The chain uses TRBV11-1 and TRBJ2-3, with D unresolved. The CDR3 consists of 11 residues. Trimming shortened V by 8 bases and J by 6 bases, and 9 bases separated the two germline ends. CDR1 and CDR2 from the germline V gene are SGHAT and FQDESV (reference sequence).

The chain has TRBV12-3 or TRBV12-4 and TRBJ1-1; 10 bases match TRBD1. Unmatched junction bases numbered 10, after V lost 5 bases and J lost 1 base. The CDR3 length is 17 residues. Here the CDR3 reads CASSGTGTGDANTEAFF. The CDR3 DNA sequence: TGTGCCAGCAGTGGGACCGGGACAGGGGACGCGAACACTGAAGCTTTCTTT.

V gene TRBV4-1 combines with J gene TRBJ1-4; a weak D match, TRBD1 (6 bases). The CDR3 has 15 residues. Germline CDR1 is MGHRA and CDR2 is YSYEKL. Trimming took 4 bases from V and 8 from J, leaving 17 bases between them. The CDR3 nucleotides are TGCGCCAGCAGCCCCCGGACAGAGAAGGGGGAAAAACTGTTTTTT. It codes for CASSPRTEKGEKLFF.

This clonotype was counted many times. J is TRBJ1-2 and V is TRBV11-2; D is unclear. From germline, CDR1 is SGHAT and CDR2 FQNNGV. Trimming left V 6 bases short and J 6 bases short, with 14 bases between. The CDR3 runs to 13 residues. CDR3 nucleotides: TGTGCCAGCAGGCCCGGACCAAGGAATGGCTACACCTTC. It translates to CASRPGPRNGYTF.

Many counts were recorded for this clonotype. The chain combines TRBV27 with TRBJ1-5; 8 nucleotides align to TRBD1. V gave up 7 bases and J gave up 7 bases; unmatched junction bases: 12. The germline gives CDR1 MNHEY, CDR2 SMNVEV (reference sequence). The CDR3 is 15 amino acids. For the CDR3, the DNA is TGTGCCAGCACCATCCAGGGGGCTGGGAAACAGCCCCAGCATTTT. This codes for CASTIQGAGKQPQHF.